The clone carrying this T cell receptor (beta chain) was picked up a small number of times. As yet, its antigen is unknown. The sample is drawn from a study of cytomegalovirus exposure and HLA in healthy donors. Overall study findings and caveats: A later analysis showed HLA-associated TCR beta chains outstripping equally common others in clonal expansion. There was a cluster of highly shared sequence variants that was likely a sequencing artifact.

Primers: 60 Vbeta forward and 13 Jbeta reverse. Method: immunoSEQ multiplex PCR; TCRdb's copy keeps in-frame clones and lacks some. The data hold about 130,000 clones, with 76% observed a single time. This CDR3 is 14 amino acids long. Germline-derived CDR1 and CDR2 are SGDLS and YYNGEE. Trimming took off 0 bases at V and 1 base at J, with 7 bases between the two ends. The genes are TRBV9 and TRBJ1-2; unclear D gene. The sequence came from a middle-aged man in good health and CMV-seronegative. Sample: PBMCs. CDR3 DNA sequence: TGTGCCAGCAGCGTAGAGTACGGTAACTATGGCTACACCTTC. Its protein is CASSVEYGNYGYTF.